This T cell receptor (beta chain) was captured by sequencing in a study of long-term antiretroviral therapy in people with HIV. Notes on this clone: Its antigen is unknown. This likely stems from a read error, as it lies one base from a far larger clone.

Study conclusions and caveats: The data indicate that diversity increased after ART but remained below transplant donor controls.

Running of the v3.0 immunoSEQ assay took place at survey level. Clones were read by immunoSEQ multiplex PCR, and TCRdb kept only the in-frame ones, dropping some. Of 20,000 to 25,000 clones listed, 85% are singletons. The sequence was obtained from a man aged 35 to 55 with HIV. This specimen was unsorted PBMCs, taken 1.6 years after starting antiretroviral therapy.

As DNA, the CDR3 is TGTGCCAGCAGCTTACAGGGGGCCGGGGAGCTGTTTTTT. It translates to CASSLQGAGELFF. The chain recombines TRBV5-6 with TRBJ2-2; 8 bases agree with TRBD1. The germline V gene has CDR1 SGHDT and CDR2 YYEEEE. The length of the CDR3 is 13 residues. The V segment lost 2 bases and the J segment 6 bases; nucleotides outside the gene matches: 0. Supplemented by reference TRBV5-6 and TRBJ2-2, the full variable domain reads DAGVTQSPTHLIKTRGQQVTLRCSPKSGHDTVSWYQQALGQGPQFIFQYYEEEERQRGNFPDRFSGHQFPNYSSELNVNALLLGDSALYLCASSLQGAGELFFGEGSRLTVL.